This entry lists 15 T cell receptor beta chains sequenced from one sample in a study of shared clonotypes between healthy human individuals. Here immunoSEQ multiplex PCR was the method, and the copy in TCRdb shows in-frame clones only, minus some. The sample yields about 2,500,000 clones, approximately 90% seen once. Input material: naive CD4+ T cells sorted from blood. Subset reported: CD45RA+ positively selected. These receptors were collected from a man in his late teens or twenties in good health.

V gene TRBV19 combines with J gene TRBJ1-5, with TRBD1 identical over 9 bases. V lost 5 bases and J lost 5; bases outside the gene matches: 7. The CDR3 consists of 15 residues. Germline V gives CDR1 LNHDA, CDR2 SQIVND (reference sequence). The CDR3 nucleotides read TGTGCCAGTAGTTTCCCGGACAGGGGCTATCAGCCCCAGCATTTT. It yields the protein CASSFPDRGYQPQHF.

The chain recombines TRBV2 with TRBJ2-1, with D unclear. Germline values: CDR1 SNHLY, CDR2 FYNNEI. Trimming left V 7 bases short and J 9 bases short, with 16 bases between. The CDR3 runs 13 residues. CDR3 loop: CASIRTAPTEQFF. Here the CDR3 DNA reads TGTGCCAGCATCCGGACCGCCCCCACTGAGCAGTTCTTC.

This chain joins TRBV6-5 and TRBJ2-3, with 7 nucleotides matching TRBD1. The J segment lost 2 bases and the V segment lost 0 bases, leaving 2 bases of the junction unmatched. The CDR3 loop spans 15 amino acids. The V gene's germline CDR1 is MNHEY and CDR2 SVGAGI. The chain's CDR3 is CASSYSGQHTDTQYF. The CDR3 bases are TGTGCCAGCAGTTACTCGGGACAGCACACAGATACGCAGTATTTT.

In the case of this clone: Other DNA sequences of this sample code for an identical CDR3. The V call is TRBV4-3, the J call TRBJ2-1; 7 nucleotides align to TRBD1. The V segment lost 0 bases and the J segment 1 base; nucleotides outside the gene matches: 0. Per the germline V gene, CDR1 is LGHNA and CDR2 is YSLEER. CDR3 length: 15 amino acids. CDR3 region: CASSQDRGSYNEQFF. The DNA of the CDR3 is TGCGCCAGCAGCCAAGACAGGGGGTCCTACAATGAGCAGTTCTTC.

The chain links TRBV25-1 to TRBJ2-2, with 9 bases aligning to TRBD1. The germline gives CDR1 MGHDK, CDR2 SYGVNS. The CDR3 runs to 15 residues. The trim removed 4 bases at V and 6 bases at J, leaving 6 bases unmatched. In nucleotides, the CDR3 is TGTGCCAGCAGTGCCACGACAGGGGGGGCCGGGGAGCTGTTTTTT. Its protein product is CASSATTGGAGELFF.

This clone was recorded only once. CDR3 sequence (DNA): TGCAGCGTGGCTAAAGATTGGGCTAATGAAAAACTGTTTTTT. Translating gives CSVAKDWANEKLFF. The chain links TRBV29-1 to TRBJ1-4; D not resolved. Germline CDR1 SQVTM, CDR2 ANQGSEA. The CDR3 runs to 14 residues. V lost 6 bases to trimming and J lost 3 bases, with 14 bases between them.

The genes are TRBV6-1 and TRBJ2-7, with 15 bases that match TRBD2. Trimming removed 4 bases from V and 4 bases from J; junction bases left unmatched: 17. This CDR3 is built from 20 residues. Germline V gene lookup returns CDR1 MNHNS and CDR2 SASEGT. The CDR3 nucleotides read TGTGCCAGCAGTGCACCCTCTCGTCCAGGACTAGCGGGGGGGCTTTACGAGCAGTACTTC. Encoded protein: CASSAPSRPGLAGGLYEQYF.

J is TRBJ2-1 and V is TRBV21-1; no check of the table's D call, TRBD1, against the DNA was made. TRBV21-1 is flagged as a pseudogene. The CDR3 is 14 amino acids. The CDR3 loop is CASSGQGERNEQFF. CDR3 nucleotides: TGTGCCAGCAGTGGACAGGGGGAGCGCAATGAGCAGTTCTTC.

Here the CDR3 DNA reads TGTGCCTGGGCGACAGGGGACGAGCAGTACTTC. Amino acid sequence: CAWATGDEQYF. The gene calls are TRBV30 and TRBJ2-7, with 8 bases matching TRBD1. The CDR3 spans 11 residues. Germline V gene data show CDR1 as GTSNPN and CDR2 as SVGIG (reference sequence). V lost 5 bases and J lost 5; bases outside the gene matches: 2.

The chain couples TRBV18 to TRBJ1-3; possibly TRBD1 for D (5 bases). The CDR3 spans 17 residues. Germline CDR1 and CDR2: KGHSH and LQKENI. Deletions cut 2 bases from V and 1 base from J, with 15 bases between. The chain's CDR3 is CASSPIQGLLSGNTIYF. CDR3 sequence (DNA): TGTGCCAGCTCACCAATTCAGGGTTTGTTATCTGGAAACACCATATATTTT. The full variable domain, rest sourced from reference TRBV18 and TRBJ1-3, is NAGVMQNPRHLVRRRGQEARLRCSPMKGHSHVYWYRQLPEEGLKFMVYLQKENIIDESGMPKERFSAEFPKEGPSILRIQQVVRGDSAAYFCASSPIQGLLSGNTIYFGEGSWLTVV.

This sequence joins TRBV28 and TRBJ2-4; D not resolved. The CDR3 is 13 amino acids. V was pared by 2 bases and J by 7 bases, with 9 bases between. The V gene's germline CDR1 is MDHEN and CDR2 SYDVKM. This CDR3 is CASSLRDPNIQYF. As DNA, the CDR3 is TGTGCCAGCAGTTTAAGGGATCCGAACATTCAGTACTTC. The whole variable domain, remainder taken from reference TRBV28 and TRBJ2-4, is DVKVTQSSRYLVKRTGEKVFLECVQDMDHENMFWYRQDPGLGLRLIYFSYDVKMKEKGDIPEGYSVSREKKERFSLILESASTNQTSMYLCASSLRDPNIQYFGAGTRLSVL.

CDR3 region: CATGTGGTGELFF. The CDR3 DNA sequence: TGTGCCACCGGGACAGGGGGCACCGGGGAGCTGTTTTTT. The V call is TRBV10-3, the J call TRBJ2-2; 11 bases align to TRBD1. Losses at the gene ends were 10 bases for V and 4 bases for J; bases not matched to a gene: 2. This CDR3 spans 13 amino acids. Germline V gene data show CDR1 as ENHRY and CDR2 as SYGVKD.

The chain recombines TRBV7-2 with TRBJ2-7, with 10 bases that match TRBD2. CDR3 size: 16 residues. Germline V gene data show CDR1 as SGHTA and CDR2 as FQGNSA. V lost 3 bases to trimming and J lost 3 bases; unmatched junction nucleotides: 8. The CDR3 nucleotides read TGTGCCAGCAGCTTGGAAAGCGGGAGGGCCTTCTACGAGCAGTACTTC. This translates into CASSLESGRAFYEQYF.

This clone turned up a few times. The rearrangement uses TRBV6-5 and TRBJ1-6; TRBD1 is a possible D gene (5 bases). Per the germline V gene, CDR1 is MNHEY and CDR2 is SVGAGI. Trimming stripped 5 bases from V and 5 bases from J, with 13 bases between. The CDR3 length is 15 residues. CDR3 loop: CASSRTGDHNSPLHF. The CDR3 DNA reads TGTGCCAGCAGTAGAACCGGGGACCATAATTCACCCCTCCACTTT.

This sequence joins TRBV6-4 and TRBJ2-1; TRBD2 matches at 8 bases. The CDR3 loop spans 15 amino acids. Germline CDR1 MRHNA, CDR2 SNTAGT. Trimming took 9 bases from V and 3 from J; bases not matched to a gene: 10. The CDR3 DNA reads TGTGCCAGAAGGGGGACTAGAGCCTTCTACAATGAGCAGTTCTTC. Translation gives CARRGTRAFYNEQFF.